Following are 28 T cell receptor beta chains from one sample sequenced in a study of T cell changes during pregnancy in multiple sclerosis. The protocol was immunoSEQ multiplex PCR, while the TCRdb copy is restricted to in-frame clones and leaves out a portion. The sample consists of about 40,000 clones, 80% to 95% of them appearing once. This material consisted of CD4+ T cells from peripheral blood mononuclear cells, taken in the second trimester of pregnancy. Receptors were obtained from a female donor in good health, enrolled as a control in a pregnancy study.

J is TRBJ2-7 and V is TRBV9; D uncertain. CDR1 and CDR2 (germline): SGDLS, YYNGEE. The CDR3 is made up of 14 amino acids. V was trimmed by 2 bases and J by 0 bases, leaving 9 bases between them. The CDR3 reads CASSVAWSSYEQYF. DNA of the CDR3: TGTGCCAGCAGCGTGGCCTGGAGCTCCTACGAGCAGTACTTC.

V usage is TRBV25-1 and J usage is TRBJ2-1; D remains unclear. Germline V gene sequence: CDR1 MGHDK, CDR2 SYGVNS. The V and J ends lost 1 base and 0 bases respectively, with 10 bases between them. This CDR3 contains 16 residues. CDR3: CASSESHSRSYNEQFF. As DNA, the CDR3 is TGTGCCAGCAGTGAATCGCACAGTCGCTCCTACAATGAGCAGTTCTTC. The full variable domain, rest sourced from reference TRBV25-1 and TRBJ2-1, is EADIYQTPRYLVIGTGKKITLECSQTMGHDKMYWYQQDPGMELHLIHYSYGVNSTEKGDLSSESTVSRIRTEHFPLTLESARPSHTSQYLCASSESHSRSYNEQFFGPGTRLTVL.

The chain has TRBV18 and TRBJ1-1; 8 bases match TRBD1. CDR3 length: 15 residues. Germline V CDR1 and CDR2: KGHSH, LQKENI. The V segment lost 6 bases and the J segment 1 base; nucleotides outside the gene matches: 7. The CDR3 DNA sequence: TGTGCCAGCTCGAACACAGGGGGTAGGAACACTGAAGCTTTCTTT. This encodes CASSNTGGRNTEAFF. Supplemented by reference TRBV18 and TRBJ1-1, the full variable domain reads NAGVMQNPRHLVRRRGQEARLRCSPMKGHSHVYWYRQLPEEGLKFMVYLQKENIIDESGMPKERFSAEFPKEGPSILRIQQVVRGDSAAYFCASSNTGGRNTEAFFGQGTRLTVV.

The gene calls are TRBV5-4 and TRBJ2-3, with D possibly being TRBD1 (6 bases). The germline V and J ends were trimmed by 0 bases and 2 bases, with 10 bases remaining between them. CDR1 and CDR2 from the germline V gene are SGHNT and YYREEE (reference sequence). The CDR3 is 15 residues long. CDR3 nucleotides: TGTGCCAGCAGCTTGGGGACAGTAACCACAGATACGCAGTATTTT. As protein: CASSLGTVTTDTQYF.

The CDR3 DNA is TGTGCCAGCAGCCCCGCGGGACAGGGGGTTAAAAACATTCAGTACTTC. It is translated as CASSPAGQGVKNIQYF. This chain uses TRBV7-2 with TRBJ2-4, with 11 bases identical to TRBD1. Germline loops: CDR1 SGHTA, CDR2 FQGNSA. This CDR3 is 16 amino acids long. The V gene end was trimmed by 5 bases and the J gene end by 4 bases; junction bases not matched to a gene: 7. Variable domain in full (rest from reference TRBV7-2 and TRBJ2-4): GAGVSQSPSNKVTEKGKDVELRCDPISGHTALYWYRQSLGQGLEFLIYFQGNSAPDKSGLPSDRFSAERTGGSVSTLTIQRTQQEDSAVYLCASSPAGQGVKNIQYFGAGTRLSVL.

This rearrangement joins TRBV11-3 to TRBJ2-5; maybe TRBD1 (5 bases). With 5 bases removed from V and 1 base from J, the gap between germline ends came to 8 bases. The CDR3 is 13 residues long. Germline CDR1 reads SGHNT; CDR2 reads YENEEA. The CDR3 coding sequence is TGTGCCAGCAGCCCCCAGGGCCAAGAGACCCAGTACTTC. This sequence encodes CASSPQGQETQYF.

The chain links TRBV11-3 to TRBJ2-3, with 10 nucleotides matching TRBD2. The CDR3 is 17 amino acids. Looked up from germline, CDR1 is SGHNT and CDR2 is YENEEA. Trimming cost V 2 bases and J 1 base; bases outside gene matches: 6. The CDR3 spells CASSLRSSGGRTDTQYF. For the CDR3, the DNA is TGTGCCAGCAGCTTAAGGTCTAGCGGGGGACGCACAGATACGCAGTATTTT.

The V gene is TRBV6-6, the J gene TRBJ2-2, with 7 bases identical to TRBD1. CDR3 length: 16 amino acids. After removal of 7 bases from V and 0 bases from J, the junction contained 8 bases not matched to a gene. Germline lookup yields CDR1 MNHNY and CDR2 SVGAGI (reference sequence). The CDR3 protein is CASTLTGQPNTGELFF. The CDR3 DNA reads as TGTGCCAGCACCCTAACGGGACAGCCGAACACCGGGGAGCTGTTTTTT.

The CDR3 loop reads CASSPRLADETQYF. In DNA, the CDR3 is TGTGCCAGCAGCCCCAGACTAGCTGACGAGACCCAGTACTTC. J is TRBJ2-5 and V is TRBV7-2, with 7 bases aligning to TRBD2. Per the germline V gene, CDR1 is SGHTA and CDR2 is FQGNSA. V shed 5 bases, J shed 5 bases, and the junction held 8 bases outside the gene matches. The CDR3 contains 14 residues.

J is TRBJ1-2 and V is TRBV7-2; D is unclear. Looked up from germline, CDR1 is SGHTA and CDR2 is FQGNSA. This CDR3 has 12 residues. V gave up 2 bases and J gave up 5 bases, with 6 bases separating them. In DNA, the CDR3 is TGTGCCAGCAGCTTAACGGGGTATGGCTACACCTTC. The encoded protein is CASSLTGYGYTF.

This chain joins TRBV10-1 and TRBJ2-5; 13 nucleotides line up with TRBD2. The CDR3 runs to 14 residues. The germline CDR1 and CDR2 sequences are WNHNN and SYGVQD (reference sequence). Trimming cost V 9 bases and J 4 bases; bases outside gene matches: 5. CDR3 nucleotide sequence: TGCGCCAGGGGACTAGCGGGGATGAGAGAGACCCAGTACTTC. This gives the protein CARGLAGMRETQYF.

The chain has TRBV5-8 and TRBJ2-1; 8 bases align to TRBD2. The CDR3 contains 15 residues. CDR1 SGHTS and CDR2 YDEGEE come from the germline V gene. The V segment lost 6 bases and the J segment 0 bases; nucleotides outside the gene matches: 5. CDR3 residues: CASTYSGASYNEQFF. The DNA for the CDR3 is TGTGCCAGCACCTATAGCGGGGCCTCCTACAATGAGCAGTTCTTC.

CDR3 in amino acids: CASSGRQAADTQYF. As DNA, the CDR3 is TGTGCCAGCAGCGGCCGGCAGGCCGCAGATACGCAGTATTTT. The V call is TRBV7-2, the J call TRBJ2-3; D unclear. In germline, CDR1 is SGHTA, CDR2 FQGNSA. The CDR3 totals 14 residues. Deletions cut 5 bases from V and 4 bases from J, with 13 bases between. Complete variable domain (other parts from reference TRBV7-2 and TRBJ2-3): GAGVSQSPSNKVTEKGKDVELRCDPISGHTALYWYRQSLGQGLEFLIYFQGNSAPDKSGLPSDRFSAERTGGSVSTLTIQRTQQEDSAVYLCASSGRQAADTQYFGPGTRLTVL.

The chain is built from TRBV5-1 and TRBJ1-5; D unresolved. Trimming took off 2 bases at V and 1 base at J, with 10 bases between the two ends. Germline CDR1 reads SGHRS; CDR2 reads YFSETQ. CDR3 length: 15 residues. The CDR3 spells CASSFGDLSNQPQHF. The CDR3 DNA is TGCGCCAGCAGCTTTGGAGACCTAAGCAATCAGCCCCAGCATTTT. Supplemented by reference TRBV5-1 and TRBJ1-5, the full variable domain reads KAGVTQTPRYLIKTRGQQVTLSCSPISGHRSVSWYQQTPGQGLQFLFEYFSETQRNKGNFPGRFSGRQFSNSRSEMNVSTLELGDSALYLCASSFGDLSNQPQHFGDGTRLSIL.

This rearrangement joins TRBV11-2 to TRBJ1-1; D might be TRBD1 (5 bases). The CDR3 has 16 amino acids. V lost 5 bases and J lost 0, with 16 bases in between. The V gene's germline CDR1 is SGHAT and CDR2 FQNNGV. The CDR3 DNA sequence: TGTGCCAGCAGCCCCGGCGGGGCTTCTATGAACACTGAAGCTTTCTTT. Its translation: CASSPGGASMNTEAFF.

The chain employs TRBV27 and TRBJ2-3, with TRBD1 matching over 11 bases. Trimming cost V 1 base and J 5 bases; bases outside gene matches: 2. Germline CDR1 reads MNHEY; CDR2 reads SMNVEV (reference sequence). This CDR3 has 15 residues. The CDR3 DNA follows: TGTGCCAGCAGTTTATGGGGGACAGGGGGAGATACGCAGTATTTT. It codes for CASSLWGTGGDTQYF.

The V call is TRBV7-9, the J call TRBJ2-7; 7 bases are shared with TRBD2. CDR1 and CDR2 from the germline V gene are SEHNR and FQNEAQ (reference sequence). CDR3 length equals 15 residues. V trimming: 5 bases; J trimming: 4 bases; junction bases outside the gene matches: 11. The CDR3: CASSPETGGGYEQYF. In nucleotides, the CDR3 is TGTGCCAGCAGCCCCGAGACGGGGGGAGGTTACGAGCAGTACTTC. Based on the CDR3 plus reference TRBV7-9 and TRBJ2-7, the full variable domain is DTGVSQNPRHKITKRGQNVTFRCDPISEHNRLYWYRQTLGQGPEFLTYFQNEAQLEKSRLLSDRFSAERPKGSFSTLEIQRTEQGDSAMYLCASSPETGGGYEQYFGPGTRLTVT.

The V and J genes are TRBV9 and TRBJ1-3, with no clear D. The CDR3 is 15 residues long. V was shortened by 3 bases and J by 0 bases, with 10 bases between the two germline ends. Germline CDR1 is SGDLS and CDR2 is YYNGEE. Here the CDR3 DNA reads TGTGCCAGCAGCGACCGCGGATCCTCTGGAAACACCATATATTTT. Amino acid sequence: CASSDRGSSGNTIYF. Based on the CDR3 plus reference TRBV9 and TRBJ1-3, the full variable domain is DSGVTQTPKHLITATGQRVTLRCSPRSGDLSVYWYQQSLDQGLQFLIQYYNGEERAKGNILERFSAQQFPDLHSELNLSSLELGDSALYFCASSDRGSSGNTIYFGEGSWLTVV.

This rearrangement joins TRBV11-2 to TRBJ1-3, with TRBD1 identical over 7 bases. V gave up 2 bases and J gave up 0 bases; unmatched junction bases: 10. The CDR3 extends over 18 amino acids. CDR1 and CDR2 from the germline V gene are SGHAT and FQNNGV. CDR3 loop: CASSLTSTRGTSGNTIYF. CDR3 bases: TGTGCCAGCAGCTTAACTTCTACCAGGGGGACCTCTGGAAACACCATATATTTT.

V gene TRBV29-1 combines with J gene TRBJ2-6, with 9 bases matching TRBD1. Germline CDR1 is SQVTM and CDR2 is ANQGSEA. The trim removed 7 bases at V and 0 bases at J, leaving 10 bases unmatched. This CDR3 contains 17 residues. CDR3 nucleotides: TGCAGCGAGGCCGGGACAGGGTTTAGCTCTGGGGCCAACGTCCTGACTTTC. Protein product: CSEAGTGFSSGANVLTF. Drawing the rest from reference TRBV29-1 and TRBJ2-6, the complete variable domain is SAVISQKPSRDICQRGTSLTIQCQVDSQVTMMFWYRQQPGQSLTLIATANQGSEATYESGFVIDKFPISRPNLTFSTLTVSNMSPEDSSIYLCSEAGTGFSSGANVLTFGAGSRLTVL.

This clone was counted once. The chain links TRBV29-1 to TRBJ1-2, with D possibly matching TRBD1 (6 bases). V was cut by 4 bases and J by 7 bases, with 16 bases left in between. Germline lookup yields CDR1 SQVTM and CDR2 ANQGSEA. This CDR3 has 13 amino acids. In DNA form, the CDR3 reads TGCAGCGTTGGCACTACCTACAGGGTTGGCTACACCTTC. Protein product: CSVGTTYRVGYTF.

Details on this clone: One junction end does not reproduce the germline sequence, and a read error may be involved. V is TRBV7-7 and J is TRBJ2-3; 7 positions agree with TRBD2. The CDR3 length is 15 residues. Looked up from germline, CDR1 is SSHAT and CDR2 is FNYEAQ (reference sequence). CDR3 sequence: CASSLGTGTTDTQYF. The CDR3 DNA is TGTGCTAGCAGCTTAGGCACCGGGACTACGGATACGCAGTATTTT.

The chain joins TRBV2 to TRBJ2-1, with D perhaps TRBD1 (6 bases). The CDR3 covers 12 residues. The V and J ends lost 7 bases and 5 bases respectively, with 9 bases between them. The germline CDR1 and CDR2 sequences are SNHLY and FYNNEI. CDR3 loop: CASTGDNNEQFF. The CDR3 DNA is TGTGCCAGCACAGGGGACAACAATGAGCAGTTCTTC.

CDR3 in DNA: TGCGCCAGCAGCCCATCTACAGGGTCGGATGGCTACACCTTC. Translating gives CASSPSTGSDGYTF. The chain recombines TRBV5-1 with TRBJ1-2, with a tentative D call TRBD1 (6 bases). The CDR3 contains 14 residues. Trimming cost V 4 bases and J 6 bases, with 16 bases left between them. In germline, CDR1 is SGHRS, CDR2 YFSETQ.

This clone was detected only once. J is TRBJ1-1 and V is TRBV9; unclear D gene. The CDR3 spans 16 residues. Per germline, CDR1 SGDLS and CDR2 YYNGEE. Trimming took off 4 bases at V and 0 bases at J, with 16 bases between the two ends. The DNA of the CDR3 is TGTGCCAGCAGCCAACTAATTTCACGAATGAACACTGAAGCTTTCTTT. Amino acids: CASSQLISRMNTEAFF.

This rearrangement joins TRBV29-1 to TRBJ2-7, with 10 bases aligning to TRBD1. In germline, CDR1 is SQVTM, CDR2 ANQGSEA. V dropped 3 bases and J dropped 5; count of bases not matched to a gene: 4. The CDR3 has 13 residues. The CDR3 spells CSVDGQGVHEQYF. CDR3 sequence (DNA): TGCAGCGTTGACGGACAGGGGGTTCACGAGCAGTACTTC.

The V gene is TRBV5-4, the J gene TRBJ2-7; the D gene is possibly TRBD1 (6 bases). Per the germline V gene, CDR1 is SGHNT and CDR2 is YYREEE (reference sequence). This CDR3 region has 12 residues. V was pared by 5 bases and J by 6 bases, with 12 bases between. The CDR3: CASSTDRIEQYF. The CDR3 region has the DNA TGTGCCAGCAGTACCGACAGGATCGAGCAGTACTTC.

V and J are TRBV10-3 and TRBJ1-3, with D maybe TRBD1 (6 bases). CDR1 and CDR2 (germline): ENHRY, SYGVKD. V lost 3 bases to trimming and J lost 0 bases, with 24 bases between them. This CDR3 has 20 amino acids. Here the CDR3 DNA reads TGTGCCATCAGTGATCCCGGACAGCAAAAACTTCTTAGCTCTGGAAACACCATATATTTT. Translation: CAISDPGQQKLLSSGNTIYF.